The 3 T cell receptor beta chains in this list originate from one sample, sequenced in a study of T-cell memory formation after mild COVID-19 (dated by TCRdb to the early 2020s). Libraries were constructed by 5' RACE. The sample was run on an Illumina NovaSeq 6000. TCRdb itself trimmed the public reads at Q25 with fastp, ran MiXCR and retained productive beta chains. Records with the same CDR3 protein are collapsed into one entry carrying the most frequent genes and DNA. The sample table shows under 110,000 distinct CDR3 sequences, and about 17% are seen once. The top ten hold less than 35% of the sample. The sequencing sample was made of PBMCs or a T cell subset sorted from them (not recorded which). These receptors came from an adult woman who had mild COVID-19 (a few samples of this study predate the infection). The sample titles of this study are shuffled in the database, so cell type and time point are left out; the donor was told from shared clones.

The sample holds a few counts of this clonotype. The chain uses TRBV5-1 and TRBJ1-1; TRBD1 matches at 8 bases. The V and J ends lost 6 bases and 4 bases, in that order; junction bases with no gene match: 8. The CDR3 is 14 residues long. CDR1 is SGHRS and CDR2 is YFSETQ in the germline V gene. This chain's CDR3 is CASTPYTGGTEAFF. CDR3 nucleotide sequence: TGCGCCAGCACTCCTTATACAGGGGGCACTGAAGCTTTCTTT.

The gene calls are TRBV7-9 and TRBJ1-2, with D unclear. CDR1 SEHNR and CDR2 FQNEAQ come from the germline V gene (reference sequence). The length of the CDR3 is 18 residues. The V end was cut by 5 bases, the J end by 5 bases, with 27 bases between. DNA for the CDR3: TGTGCCAGCAGCACCAGCGTCGCTCGTCGGGGAATAGGTTATGGCTACACCTTC. It yields the protein CASSTSVARRGIGYGYTF.

V and J are TRBV19 and TRBJ2-2; D uncertain. This CDR3 contains 10 residues. Deletions cut 10 bases from V and 4 bases from J, with 4 bases between. Germline CDR1 reads LNHDA; CDR2 reads SQIVND (reference sequence). The CDR3 reads CATFTGELFF. The CDR3 DNA sequence: TGTGCCACCTTCACCGGGGAGCTGTTTTTT. Full variable domain (outside the CDR3, taken from reference TRBV19 and TRBJ2-2): DGGITQSPKYLFRKEGQNVTLSCEQNLNHDAMYWYRQDPGQGLRLIYYSQIVNDFQKGDIAEGYSVSREKKESFPLTVTSAQKNPTAFYLCATFTGELFFGEGSRLTVL.